The following is a T cell receptor beta chain sequence with its context. Its cognate antigen has yet to be identified. Base qualities are not at hand, and no much larger clone is one base apart. This specimen belongs to a study of control samples from healthy donors and cancer patients (dated by TCRdb to 2018 to 2021). The receptor library was made with the immunoSEQ multiplex PCR assay. TCRdb limited this immuneACCESS table to in-frame rearrangements with V and J called. A share of clones is missing; checked studies link under half to unresolved V genes, and the rest is unexplained. Here the sample has 150,000 to 200,000 clones; 91% occur a single time. The ten most abundant clones make up about 1.6% of the sample. CDR1 and CDR2 are read off the germline V gene as MNHEY and SVGAGI. From cysteine to phenylalanine, the CDR3 is 14 amino acids long. Only CDR3 DNA is held: 42 bases, read in frame from base 1. The germline V and J ends show losses of 7 bases and 3 bases respectively, and no gene match explains 4 bases of the junction.

The receptor's source is a woman younger than 45 in good health. Sequencing input: blood. Recombination joined TRBV6-5 with TRBJ2-1; 9 central bases correspond to TRBD1. In nucleotides, the sequence is TGTGCCAGCACTGGACAGGGGTTCTACAATGAGCAGTTCTTC. This is translated as CASTGQGFYNEQFF.